The 21 T cell receptor beta chains reported below all come from one sample, sequenced in a study of identical twins. TCRdb reprocessed the 5' RACE reads via MiXCR and lists one record per CDR3 protein. The repertoire holds approximately 600,000 distinct CDR3 sequences, with approximately 10% as singletons. A further study also used this sample, focusing on yellow fever vaccine responses in identical twins.

Source material: PBMCs. Receptor source: a woman under 30 in good health.

Many counts were recorded for this clonotype. The rearrangement joins TRBV7-2 to TRBJ2-5; 7 bases agree with TRBD2. The germline V gene has CDR1 SGHTA and CDR2 FQGNSA. Unmatched junction bases numbered 6, after V lost 3 bases and J lost 2 bases. The CDR3 covers 15 residues. In DNA, the CDR3 is TGTGCCAGCAGCTTCCAGCGGGGAATACAAGAGACCCAGTACTTC. Translated, it gives CASSFQRGIQETQYF.

This clonotype was found a few times. This rearrangement joins TRBV7-2 to TRBJ2-1; 12 nucleotides match TRBD2. The CDR3 totals 15 residues. The trim removed 5 bases at V and 8 bases at J, leaving 7 bases unmatched. Germline V lookup: CDR1 SGHTA, CDR2 FQGNSA. As DNA, the CDR3 is TGTGCCAGCAGCGCAGCTAGCGGGAGGGTCTATGAGCAGTTCTTC. This sequence encodes CASSAASGRVYEQFF.

This rearrangement joins TRBV4-2 to TRBJ2-2; 10 nucleotides line up with TRBD2. V lost 0 bases to trimming and J lost 4 bases; unmatched junction nucleotides: 2. CDR3 size: 16 residues. CDR1 LGHNA and CDR2 YNFKEQ come from the germline V gene. The CDR3: CASSQEERGGTGELFF. The CDR3 bases are TGTGCCAGCAGCCAAGAGGAGCGGGGGGGCACCGGGGAGCTGTTTTTT.

This clonotype was seen more than once but under ten times. CDR3 residues: CASSLVVSDSYEQYF. The CDR3 bases are TGTGCCAGCAGCTTAGTGGTTTCAGACTCCTACGAGCAGTACTTC. This chain uses TRBV7-2 with TRBJ2-7, with D unclear. Deletions cut 1 base from V and 0 bases from J, with 10 bases between. CDR1 and CDR2 (germline): SGHTA, FQGNSA. The length of the CDR3 is 15 residues.

In this sample, this clonotype turned up a few times. The V gene is TRBV6-1, the J gene TRBJ1-5; 9 positions match TRBD1. The trim removed 3 bases at V and 7 bases at J, leaving 10 bases unmatched. There are 16 residues in the CDR3. Germline lookup yields CDR1 MNHNS and CDR2 SASEGT. This CDR3 reads CASSDRTGGWGQPQHF. CDR3 nucleotides: TGTGCCAGCAGTGACAGAACAGGGGGCTGGGGACAGCCCCAGCATTTT.

The genes are TRBV9 and TRBJ2-1; 8 bases agree with TRBD1. Trimming removed 0 bases from V and 15 bases from J; junction bases left unmatched: 17. Germline CDR1 SGDLS, CDR2 YYNGEE. The CDR3 totals 16 residues. CDR3 coding DNA: TGTGCCAGCAGCGTAGATTTGGCGACAGGGGCTTTAGGGTTGTTCTTC. It translates to CASSVDLATGALGLFF. The entire variable domain, with the rest obtained from reference TRBV9 and TRBJ2-1, is as follows: DSGVTQTPKHLITATGQRVTLRCSPRSGDLSVYWYQQSLDQGLQFLIQYYNGEERAKGNILERFSAQQFPDLHSELNLSSLELGDSALYFCASSVDLATGALGLFFGPGTRLTVL.

This rearrangement joins TRBV3-1 to TRBJ2-1, with D perhaps TRBD2 (6 bases). In germline, CDR1 is LGHDT, CDR2 YNNKEL (reference sequence). Deletions cut 0 bases from V and 7 bases from J, with 16 bases between. This CDR3 is 16 amino acids long. CDR3 nucleotides: TGTGCCAGCAGCCAAGATAAGTGGGTTCTAGCGAATGAGCAGTTCTTC. It is translated as CASSQDKWVLANEQFF.

V gene TRBV2 combines with J gene TRBJ2-5, with D possibly matching TRBD2 (6 bases). Germline CDR1 SNHLY, CDR2 FYNNEI. The CDR3 totals 15 residues. The germline V and J ends were trimmed by 1 base and 5 bases, with 14 bases remaining between them. CDR3 protein: CASSEGGKIGETQYF. CDR3 sequence (DNA): TGTGCCAGCAGTGAAGGCGGGAAGATAGGTGAGACCCAGTACTTC.

The chain joins TRBV28 to TRBJ2-7, with D tentatively TRBD1 or TRBD2 (5 bases each). Germline V gives CDR1 MDHEN, CDR2 SYDVKM. This CDR3 region has 18 residues. Trimming shortened V by 5 bases and J by 0 bases, and 23 bases separated the two germline ends. The CDR3 protein is CASSPPQEAKKGSYEQYF. The CDR3 DNA is TGTGCCAGCAGTCCACCACAGGAGGCGAAGAAAGGCTCCTACGAGCAGTACTTC.

This clonotype was counted ten times or more. The genes are TRBV24-1 and TRBJ2-1, with 7 nucleotides matching TRBD1. The CDR3 is 21 residues long. Germline values: CDR1 KGHDR, CDR2 SFDVKD. V dropped 4 bases and J dropped 6; count of bases not matched to a gene: 26. This CDR3 is CATSEPPGQTSLEFLGNEQFF. Written as DNA, the CDR3 is TGTGCCACCAGTGAGCCACCGGGACAGACCTCTCTAGAATTTTTGGGCAATGAGCAGTTCTTC.

Regarding this clonotype: Possible read error: a much larger clone is one base away. This chain connects TRBV2 to TRBJ2-2; 11 bases line up with TRBD2. The germline CDR1 and CDR2 sequences are SNHLY and FYNNEI. The CDR3 has 15 amino acids. V dropped 6 bases and J dropped 1; count of bases not matched to a gene: 1. The CDR3 sequence: CASRGTSGNTGELFF. In nucleotides, the CDR3 is TGTGCCAGCAGGGGGACTAGCGGGAACACCGGGGAGCTGTTTTTT.

The chain carries TRBV12-3 or TRBV12-4 and TRBJ2-7; TRBD1 matches 8 bases. This CDR3 has 16 residues. The trim removed 1 base at V and 1 base at J, leaving 6 bases unmatched. CDR3 in amino acids: CASSLEGQDTSYEQYF. CDR3 DNA sequence: TGTGCCAGCAGTTTAGAGGGACAGGATACGTCCTACGAGCAGTACTTC.

This clonotype was observed at least ten times. DNA of the CDR3: TGCGCCAGCAGCCGCCTTACCGGGACAGTGGACTATGGCTACACCTTC. Translation gives CASSRLTGTVDYGYTF. The rearrangement joins TRBV5-1 to TRBJ1-2, with 7 bases matching TRBD1. J gave up 3 bases and V 4 bases, and 12 bases lay outside the gene matches. The CDR3 contains 16 residues. The V gene's germline CDR1 is SGHRS and CDR2 YFSETQ.

The chain links TRBV20-1 to TRBJ2-7, with D tentatively TRBD2 (6 bases). CDR1 and CDR2 from the germline V gene are DFQATT and SNEGSKA (reference sequence). V was pared by 4 bases and J by 5 bases, with 24 bases between. This CDR3 spans 16 amino acids. The CDR3: CSAITGLYVEGNEQYF. CDR3 DNA sequence: TGCAGTGCTATAACCGGACTATACGTTGAGGGGAACGAGCAGTACTTC.

This clonotype has a count of ten or more. The rearrangement uses TRBV5-1 and TRBJ1-2, with a weak D call TRBD1 (5 bases). Deletions cut 0 bases from V and 2 bases from J, with 17 bases between. CDR1 is SGHRS, CDR2 YFSETQ, per germline. The CDR3 consists of 17 residues. The CDR3 protein is CASSLVRGRTENYGYTF. Here the CDR3 DNA reads TGCGCCAGCAGCTTGGTTCGGGGGAGGACGGAGAACTATGGCTACACCTTC. The full variable domain, completed using reference TRBV5-1 and TRBJ1-2, is KAGVTQTPRYLIKTRGQQVTLSCSPISGHRSVSWYQQTPGQGLQFLFEYFSETQRNKGNFPGRFSGRQFSNSRSEMNVSTLELGDSALYLCASSLVRGRTENYGYTFGSGTRLTVV.

The chain carries TRBV6-1 and TRBJ2-4; possibly TRBD1 or TRBD2 for D (5 bases each). This CDR3 is 13 amino acids long. Germline loops: CDR1 MNHNS, CDR2 SASEGT. Trimming pared 6 bases from V and 7 bases from J, leaving 13 bases between. The CDR3 spells CASRLNGANIQYF. CDR3 sequence (DNA): TGTGCCAGCAGGCTCAACGGGGCGAACATTCAGTACTTC.

In this sample, this clonotype turned up a few times. The CDR3 DNA sequence: TGTGCCAGCAGCTTACTGGGATCAAGGAGGGAGCAGTACTTC. Amino acid sequence: CASSLLGSRREQYF. This sequence joins TRBV7-2 and TRBJ2-7; perhaps TRBD2 as D (5 bases). The CDR3 loop spans 14 amino acids. Per germline, CDR1 SGHTA and CDR2 FQGNSA. V was shortened by 2 bases and J by 7 bases, with 15 bases between the two germline ends.

This clonotype was detected many times. The chain uses TRBV12-3 or TRBV12-4 and TRBJ2-4, with TRBD2 identical over 10 bases. CDR3 length equals 15 residues. The junction had 11 bases not matched to a gene; V was cut back by 5 bases and J by 10 bases. The CDR3 DNA reads TGTGCCAGCAGTCCAATGAGCGGGGGGGCCGGGATTCAGTACTTC. Translation gives CASSPMSGGAGIQYF.

At least ten counts were recorded for this clonotype. Here the CDR3 DNA reads TGTGCCAGCAGTCCGGGACAGGGGGTTAGCACAGATACGCAGTATTTT. This translates into CASSPGQGVSTDTQYF. The chain combines TRBV7-8 with TRBJ2-3; 11 bases fit TRBD1. After removal of 6 bases from V and 0 bases from J, the junction contained 5 bases not matched to a gene. The CDR3 has 16 residues. Per germline, CDR1 SGHVS and CDR2 FQNEAQ.

The chain couples TRBV24-1 to TRBJ2-7, with 8 bases lining up with TRBD1. Germline values: CDR1 KGHDR, CDR2 SFDVKD. Unmatched junction bases numbered 3, after V lost 3 bases and J lost 3 bases. This CDR3 region has 14 residues. CDR3 coding DNA: TGTGCCACCAGTGATCGGGACAGGAGCTACGAGCAGTACTTC. It specifies CATSDRDRSYEQYF.

This clonotype was observed at least ten times. The V call is TRBV6-6, the J call TRBJ2-7; the D gene is possibly TRBD1 (6 bases). The CDR3 spans 13 residues. The germline CDR1 and CDR2 sequences are MNHNY and SVGAGI (reference sequence). V was trimmed by 6 bases and J by 2 bases, leaving 11 bases between them. The DNA of the CDR3 is TGTGCCAGCAGAGCTACAGGGCCCTACGAGCAGTACTTC. This gives the protein CASRATGPYEQYF.